What follows are 14 T cell receptor beta chains derived from one specimen sequenced in a study of CD8+ T cells in alopecia areata. Sequencing used cDNA as its template, made by extracting RNA and reverse transcribing it. This table comes from immunoSEQ multiplex PCR, and its TCRdb copy is limited to in-frame clones, with some not included. Of about 110,000 clones listed, 45% to 60% are singletons. What was sequenced was NKG2D-low CD8+ T cells sorted from blood. The receptors were gathered from a human donor with alopecia areata.

The chain joins TRBV27 to TRBJ1-2; D possibly corresponds to TRBD1 (5 bases). The CDR3 is 13 amino acids. With 5 bases removed from V and 4 bases from J, the gap between germline ends came to 11 bases. Germline lookup yields CDR1 MNHEY and CDR2 SMNVEV (reference sequence). The CDR3 coding sequence is TGTGCCAGCAGTACCGGGACGGCCTATGGCTACACCTTC. As protein: CASSTGTAYGYTF.

The rearrangement joins TRBV4-1 to TRBJ2-7; no reliable D call. V lost 4 bases, J lost 5 bases, and 18 bases lay in between. Germline V gives CDR1 MGHRA, CDR2 YSYEKL. CDR3 size: 15 residues. The CDR3 coding sequence is TGCGCCAGCAGCCCCACTACGCGCCAGGTCCACGAGCAGTACTTC. This sequence encodes CASSPTTRQVHEQYF.

The chain recombines TRBV27 with TRBJ1-1; possible D gene TRBD1, 5 bases. V shed 3 bases and J shed 1 base, with 9 bases lying between them. Germline lookup yields CDR1 MNHEY and CDR2 SMNVEV (reference sequence). The CDR3 contains 14 residues. The CDR3 loop reads CASSLPGRNTEAFF. The CDR3 DNA reads as TGTGCCAGCAGTTTGCCAGGGAGGAACACTGAAGCTTTCTTT.

This chain uses TRBV4-1 with TRBJ2-2; 10 bases match TRBD1. The trim removed 3 bases at V and 1 base at J, leaving 5 bases unmatched. Germline CDR1 reads MGHRA; CDR2 reads YSYEKL. The CDR3 covers 17 residues. CDR3 residues: CASSHLGQGLNTGELFF. CDR3 nucleotide sequence: TGCGCCAGCAGCCACCTGGGACAGGGGTTGAACACCGGGGAGCTGTTTTTT.

This sequence joins TRBV10-3 and TRBJ2-1, with no clear D. This CDR3 is 14 amino acids long. CDR1 is ENHRY, CDR2 SYGVKD, per germline. V lost 5 bases and J 9 bases, leaving 17 bases between the germline ends. The CDR3 sequence: CAISSAAGYGEQFF. CDR3 bases: TGTGCCATCAGTAGCGCCGCCGGGTACGGTGAGCAGTTCTTC.

This sequence joins TRBV28 and TRBJ2-5; D gene unclear. The CDR3 extends over 13 amino acids. V lost 5 bases and J 3 bases, leaving 10 bases between the germline ends. Per germline, CDR1 MDHEN and CDR2 SYDVKM. This CDR3 reads CASSLRLKETQYF. In DNA, the CDR3 is TGTGCCAGCAGTCTGCGCTTAAAAGAGACCCAGTACTTC.

The rearrangement joins TRBV5-1 to TRBJ2-7; D gene ambiguous. The CDR3 loop spans 11 amino acids. The germline V and J ends were trimmed by 0 bases and 6 bases, with 4 bases remaining between them. The germline CDR1 and CDR2 sequences are SGHRS and YFSETQ. The CDR3 loop is CASSLEGEQYF. CDR3 nucleotides: TGCGCCAGCAGCTTGGAAGGCGAGCAGTACTTC.

The V gene is TRBV13, the J gene TRBJ2-3, with D perhaps assigned TRBD1 or TRBD2 (5 bases each). Germline-derived CDR1 and CDR2 are PRHDT and FYEKMQ (reference sequence). V was cut by 5 bases and J by 0 bases, with 15 bases left in between. CDR3 length: 16 residues. Here the CDR3 DNA reads TGTGCCAGCAGCCCCTTGGGGGACCGGAGCACAGATACGCAGTATTTT. Protein: CASSPLGDRSTDTQYF.

This chain connects TRBV29-1 to TRBJ1-2; D remains unclear. Germline lookup yields CDR1 SQVTM and CDR2 ANQGSEA. The V gene lost 4 bases and the J gene lost 6 bases, with 12 bases spanning the gap. This CDR3 is built from 12 residues. The CDR3 protein is CSVVGEPDGYTF. In DNA form, the CDR3 reads TGCAGCGTTGTTGGTGAACCCGATGGCTACACCTTC.

The chain links TRBV27 to TRBJ1-1; D not certain. This CDR3 has 11 amino acids. Germline V gives CDR1 MNHEY, CDR2 SMNVEV (reference sequence). The germline V and J ends were trimmed by 3 bases and 8 bases, with 7 bases remaining between them. The CDR3 reads CASSFGQEAFF. The CDR3 nucleotides are TGTGCCAGCAGTTTTGGGCAGGAAGCTTTCTTT.

The genes are TRBV27 and TRBJ2-7; D is undetermined. The CDR3 has 13 residues. V was pared by 4 bases and J by 2 bases, with 9 bases between. Germline assignment: CDR1 MNHEY and CDR2 SMNVEV (reference sequence). CDR3: CASSSPGPYEQYF. The CDR3 nucleotides read TGTGCCAGCAGTTCTCCAGGTCCCTACGAGCAGTACTTC.

J is TRBJ2-7 and V is TRBV7-9, with 9 bases that match TRBD1. Germline V gene data show CDR1 as SEHNR and CDR2 as FQNEAQ (reference sequence). Losses at the gene ends were 4 bases for V and 4 bases for J; bases not matched to a gene: 11. The CDR3 contains 16 residues. CDR3 in DNA: TGTGCCAGCAGCTCCCCCCCGGGACAGGGTTGGTACGAGCAGTACTTC. It is translated as CASSSPPGQGWYEQYF.

This rearrangement joins TRBV7-9 to TRBJ2-1; D is undetermined. Trimming removed 5 bases from V and 10 bases from J, with 15 bases in between. Germline V gives CDR1 SEHNR, CDR2 FQNEAQ (reference sequence). The CDR3 totals 13 residues. As DNA, the CDR3 is TGTGCCAGCAGCCCCGTTTATTCCCACGAGCAGTTCTTC. It yields the protein CASSPVYSHEQFF. Filled out from reference TRBV7-9 and TRBJ2-1, the complete variable domain reads DTGVSQNPRHKITKRGQNVTFRCDPISEHNRLYWYRQTLGQGPEFLTYFQNEAQLEKSRLLSDRFSAERPKGSFSTLEIQRTEQGDSAMYLCASSPVYSHEQFFGPGTRLTVL.

V and J are TRBV5-1 and TRBJ1-2, with TRBD1 matching 9 bases. The CDR3 length is 13 residues. Germline V lookup: CDR1 SGHRS, CDR2 YFSETQ. The ends lost 4 bases at V and 6 bases at J; junction bases unmatched: 4. This CDR3 reads CASSAGTGNGYTF. The DNA of the CDR3 is TGCGCCAGCAGCGCAGGGACAGGGAATGGCTACACCTTC.